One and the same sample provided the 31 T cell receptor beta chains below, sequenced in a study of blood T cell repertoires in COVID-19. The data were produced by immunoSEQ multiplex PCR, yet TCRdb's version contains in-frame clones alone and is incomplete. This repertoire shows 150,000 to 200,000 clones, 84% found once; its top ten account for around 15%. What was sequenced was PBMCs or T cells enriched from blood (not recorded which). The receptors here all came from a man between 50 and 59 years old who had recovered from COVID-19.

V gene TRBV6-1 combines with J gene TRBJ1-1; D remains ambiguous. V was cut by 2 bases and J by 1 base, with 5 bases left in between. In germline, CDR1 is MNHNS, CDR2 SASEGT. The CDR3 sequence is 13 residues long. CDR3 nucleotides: TGTGCCAGCAGTGAATACAAGAACACTGAAGCTTTCTTT. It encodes CASSEYKNTEAFF.

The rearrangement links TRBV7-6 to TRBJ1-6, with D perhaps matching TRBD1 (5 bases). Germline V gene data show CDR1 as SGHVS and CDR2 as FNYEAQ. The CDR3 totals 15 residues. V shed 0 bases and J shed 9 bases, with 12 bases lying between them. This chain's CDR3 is CASSLALGVGSPLHF. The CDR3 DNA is TGTGCCAGCAGCTTAGCGTTAGGGGTTGGTTCACCCCTCCACTTT.

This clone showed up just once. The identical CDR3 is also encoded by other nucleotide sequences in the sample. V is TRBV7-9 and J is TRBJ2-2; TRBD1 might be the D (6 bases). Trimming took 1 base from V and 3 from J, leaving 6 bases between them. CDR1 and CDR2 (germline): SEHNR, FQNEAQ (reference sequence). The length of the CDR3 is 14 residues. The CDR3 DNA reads TGTGCCAGCAGCTTAGGGACAGACACCGGGGAGCTGTTTTTT. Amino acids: CASSLGTDTGELFF.

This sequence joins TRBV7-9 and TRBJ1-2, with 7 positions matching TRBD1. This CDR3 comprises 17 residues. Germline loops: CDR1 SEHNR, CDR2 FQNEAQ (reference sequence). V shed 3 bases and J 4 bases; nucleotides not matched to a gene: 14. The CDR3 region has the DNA TGTGCCAGCAGCTTGTCTCCCGGAGGAGGGGGCCTCTATGGCTACACCTTC. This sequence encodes CASSLSPGGGGLYGYTF.

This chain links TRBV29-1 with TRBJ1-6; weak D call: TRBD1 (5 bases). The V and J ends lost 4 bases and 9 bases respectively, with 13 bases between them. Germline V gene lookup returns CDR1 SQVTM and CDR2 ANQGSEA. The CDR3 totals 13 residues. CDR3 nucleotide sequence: TGCAGCGTTGTAGAAGGGGCAGGTTCACCCCTCCACTTT. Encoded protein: CSVVEGAGSPLHF.

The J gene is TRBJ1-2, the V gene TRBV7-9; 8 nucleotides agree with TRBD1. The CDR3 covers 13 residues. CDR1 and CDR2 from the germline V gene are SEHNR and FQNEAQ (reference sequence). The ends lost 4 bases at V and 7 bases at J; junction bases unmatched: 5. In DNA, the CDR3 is TGTGCCAGCAGCTCGGGACAGGCCTTTGGCTACACCTTC. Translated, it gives CASSSGQAFGYTF.

In nucleotides, the CDR3 is TGTGCCAGCACCCCCTGGCAGGCAGCCCATGGCTACACCTTC. It translates to CASTPWQAAHGYTF. The chain carries TRBV5-5 and TRBJ1-2; D gene unclear. This CDR3 contains 14 residues. Germline loops: CDR1 SGHKS, CDR2 YYEKEE (reference sequence). The V and J ends lost 6 bases and 6 bases respectively, with 18 bases between them.

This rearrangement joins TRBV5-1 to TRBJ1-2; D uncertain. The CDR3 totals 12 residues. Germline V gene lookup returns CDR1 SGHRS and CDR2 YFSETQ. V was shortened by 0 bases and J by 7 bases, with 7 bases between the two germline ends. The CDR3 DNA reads TGCGCCAGCAGCTTGGAGCGGGTTGGCTACACCTTC. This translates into CASSLERVGYTF.

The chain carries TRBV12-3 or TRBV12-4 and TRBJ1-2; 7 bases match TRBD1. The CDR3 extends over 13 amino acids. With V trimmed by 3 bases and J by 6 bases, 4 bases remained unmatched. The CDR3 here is CASSLGQRDGYTF. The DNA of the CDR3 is TGTGCCAGCAGTTTGGGACAGCGCGATGGCTACACCTTC.

CDR3 protein: CASSMRQGWNGYTF. The CDR3 coding sequence is TGTGCCAGTAGTATGAGGCAGGGGTGGAATGGCTACACCTTC. J is TRBJ1-2 and V is TRBV19, with D maybe TRBD1 (6 bases). The CDR3 has 14 amino acids. CDR1 and CDR2 from the germline V gene are LNHDA and SQIVND (reference sequence). Trimming took 3 bases from V and 6 from J, leaving 14 bases between them.

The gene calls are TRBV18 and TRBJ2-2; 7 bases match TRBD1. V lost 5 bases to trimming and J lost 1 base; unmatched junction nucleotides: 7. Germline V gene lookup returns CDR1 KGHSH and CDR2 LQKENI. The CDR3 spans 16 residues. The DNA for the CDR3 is TGTGCCAGCTCAACAGGGGCTTGGAGGAACACCGGGGAGCTGTTTTTT. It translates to CASSTGAWRNTGELFF.

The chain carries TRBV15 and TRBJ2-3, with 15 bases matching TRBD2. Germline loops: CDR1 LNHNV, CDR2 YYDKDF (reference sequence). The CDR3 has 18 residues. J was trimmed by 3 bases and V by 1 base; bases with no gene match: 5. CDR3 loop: CATSRGRTSGGATDTQYF. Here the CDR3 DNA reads TGTGCCACCAGCAGAGGCCGGACTAGCGGGGGGGCTACAGATACGCAGTATTTT.

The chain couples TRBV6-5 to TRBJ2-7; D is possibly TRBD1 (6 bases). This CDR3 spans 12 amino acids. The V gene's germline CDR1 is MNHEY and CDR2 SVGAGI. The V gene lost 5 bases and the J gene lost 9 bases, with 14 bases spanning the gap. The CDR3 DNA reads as TGTGCCAGCAGTCGTTCCCAGGGGCGGCAGTACTTC. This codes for CASSRSQGRQYF.

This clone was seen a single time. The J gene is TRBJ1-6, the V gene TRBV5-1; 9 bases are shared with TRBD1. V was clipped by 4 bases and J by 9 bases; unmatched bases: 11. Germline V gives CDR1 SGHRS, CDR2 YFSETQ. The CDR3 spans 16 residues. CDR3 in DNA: TGCGCCAGCAGCCTATCTCGGGACAGGGTTGGTTCACCCCTCCACTTT. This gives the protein CASSLSRDRVGSPLHF.

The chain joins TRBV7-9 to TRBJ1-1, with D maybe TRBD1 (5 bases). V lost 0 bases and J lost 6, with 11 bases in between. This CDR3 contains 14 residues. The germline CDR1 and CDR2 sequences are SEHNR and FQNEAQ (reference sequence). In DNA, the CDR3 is TGTGCCAGCAGCTTAGCGTCAGGGATATCTGAAGCTTTCTTT. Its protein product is CASSLASGISEAFF.

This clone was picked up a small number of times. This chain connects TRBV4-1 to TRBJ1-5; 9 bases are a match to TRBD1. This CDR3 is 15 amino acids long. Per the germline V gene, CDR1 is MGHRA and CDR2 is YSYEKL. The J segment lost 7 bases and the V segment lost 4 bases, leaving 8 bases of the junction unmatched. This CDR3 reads CASSRRTGVGQPQHF. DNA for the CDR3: TGCGCCAGCAGCCGCCGGACAGGGGTGGGACAGCCCCAGCATTTT.

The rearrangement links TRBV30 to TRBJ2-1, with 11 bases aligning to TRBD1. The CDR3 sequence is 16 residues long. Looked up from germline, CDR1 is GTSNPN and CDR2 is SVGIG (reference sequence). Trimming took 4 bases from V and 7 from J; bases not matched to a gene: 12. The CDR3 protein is CAWIKWDRGEENEQFF. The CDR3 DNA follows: TGTGCCTGGATTAAATGGGACAGGGGGGAAGAAAATGAGCAGTTCTTC.

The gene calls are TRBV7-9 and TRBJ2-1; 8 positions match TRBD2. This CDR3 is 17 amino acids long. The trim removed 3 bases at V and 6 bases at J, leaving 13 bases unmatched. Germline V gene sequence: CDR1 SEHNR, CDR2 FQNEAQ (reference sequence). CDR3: CASSFTSGLGSFNEQFF. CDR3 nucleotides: TGTGCCAGCAGCTTTACCTCGGGACTAGGATCTTTCAATGAGCAGTTCTTC.

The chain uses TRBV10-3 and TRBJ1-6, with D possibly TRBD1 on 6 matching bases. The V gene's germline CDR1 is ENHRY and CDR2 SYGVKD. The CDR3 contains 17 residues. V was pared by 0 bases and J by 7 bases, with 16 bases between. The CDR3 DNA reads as TGTGCCATCAGTGAGTCATTGGGGACACGTGCGAATTCACCCCTCCACTTT. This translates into CAISESLGTRANSPLHF.

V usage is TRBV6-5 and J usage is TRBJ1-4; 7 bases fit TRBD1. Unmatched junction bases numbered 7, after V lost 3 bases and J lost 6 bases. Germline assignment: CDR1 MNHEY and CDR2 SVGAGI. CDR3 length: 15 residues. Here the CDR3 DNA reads TGTGCCAGCAGTTATACCCGGGACAGATATGAAAAACTGTTTTTT. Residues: CASSYTRDRYEKLFF.

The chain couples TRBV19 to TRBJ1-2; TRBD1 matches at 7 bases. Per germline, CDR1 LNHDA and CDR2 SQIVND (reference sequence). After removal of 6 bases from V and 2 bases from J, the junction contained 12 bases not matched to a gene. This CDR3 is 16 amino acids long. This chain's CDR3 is CASSVTGNHRNYGYTF. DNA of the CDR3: TGTGCCAGTAGCGTGACAGGGAACCACCGGAACTATGGCTACACCTTC.

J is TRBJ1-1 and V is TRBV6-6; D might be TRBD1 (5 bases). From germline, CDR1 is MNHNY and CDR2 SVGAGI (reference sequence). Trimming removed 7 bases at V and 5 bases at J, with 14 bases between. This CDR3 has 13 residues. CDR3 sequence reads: CASNPLTDTEAFF. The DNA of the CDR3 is TGTGCCAGCAACCCATTGACAGATACTGAAGCTTTCTTT.

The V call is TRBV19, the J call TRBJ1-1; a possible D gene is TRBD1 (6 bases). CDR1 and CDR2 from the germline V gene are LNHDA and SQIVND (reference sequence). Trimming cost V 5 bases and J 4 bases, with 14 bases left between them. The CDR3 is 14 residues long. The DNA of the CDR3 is TGTGCCAGTAGTGCCCAGGGGAGCATCACTGAAGCTTTCTTT. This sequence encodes CASSAQGSITEAFF.

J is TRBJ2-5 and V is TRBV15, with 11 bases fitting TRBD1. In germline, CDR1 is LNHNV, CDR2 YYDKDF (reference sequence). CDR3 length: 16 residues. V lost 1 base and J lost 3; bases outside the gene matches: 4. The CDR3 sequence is CATSRALGQGEETQYF. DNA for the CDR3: TGTGCCACCAGCAGAGCCTTGGGACAGGGGGAAGAGACCCAGTACTTC. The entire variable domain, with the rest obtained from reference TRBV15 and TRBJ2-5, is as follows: DAMVIQNPRYQVTQFGKPVTLSCSQTLNHNVMYWYQQKSSQAPKLLFHYYDKDFNNEADTPDNFQSRRPNTSFCFLDIRSPGLGDTAMYLCATSRALGQGEETQYFGPGTRLLVL.

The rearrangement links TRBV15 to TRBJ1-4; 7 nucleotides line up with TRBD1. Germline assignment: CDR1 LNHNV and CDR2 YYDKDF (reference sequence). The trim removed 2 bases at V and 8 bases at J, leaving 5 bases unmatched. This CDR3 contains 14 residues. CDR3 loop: CATSRPRTGEKLFF. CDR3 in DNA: TGTGCCACCAGCAGACCCAGGACAGGAGAAAAACTGTTTTTT.

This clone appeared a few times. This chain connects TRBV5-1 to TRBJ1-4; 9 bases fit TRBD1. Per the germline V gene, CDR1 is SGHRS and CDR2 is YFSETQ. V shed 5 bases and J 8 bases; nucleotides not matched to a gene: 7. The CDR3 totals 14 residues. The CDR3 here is CASRDTGGGEKLFF. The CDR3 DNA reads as TGCGCCAGCAGGGATACAGGGGGCGGGGAAAAACTGTTTTTT. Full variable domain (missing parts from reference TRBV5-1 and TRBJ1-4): KAGVTQTPRYLIKTRGQQVTLSCSPISGHRSVSWYQQTPGQGLQFLFEYFSETQRNKGNFPGRFSGRQFSNSRSEMNVSTLELGDSALYLCASRDTGGGEKLFFGSGTQLSVL.

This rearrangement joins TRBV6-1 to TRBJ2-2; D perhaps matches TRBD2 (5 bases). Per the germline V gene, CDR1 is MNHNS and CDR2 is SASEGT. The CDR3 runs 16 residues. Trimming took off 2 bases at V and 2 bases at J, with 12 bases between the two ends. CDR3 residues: CASSEYYGENTGELFF. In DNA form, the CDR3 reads TGTGCCAGCAGTGAATACTACGGGGAAAACACCGGGGAGCTGTTTTTT.

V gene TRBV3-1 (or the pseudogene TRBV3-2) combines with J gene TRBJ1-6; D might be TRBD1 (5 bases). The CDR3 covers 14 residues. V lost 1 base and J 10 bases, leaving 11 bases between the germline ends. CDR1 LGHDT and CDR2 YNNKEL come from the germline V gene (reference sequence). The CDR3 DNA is TGTGCCAGCAGCCAAGTGGGGGGACGGTCACCCCTCCACTTT. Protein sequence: CASSQVGGRSPLHF.

The CDR3 protein is CASSLGQESRTQYF. In DNA form, the CDR3 reads TGCGCCAGCAGCCTCGGACAGGAATCAAGGACCCAGTACTTC. The J gene is TRBJ2-5, the V gene TRBV4-1, with 7 bases lining up with TRBD1. The germline gives CDR1 MGHRA, CDR2 YSYEKL. V shed 4 bases and J 7 bases; nucleotides not matched to a gene: 9. This CDR3 spans 14 amino acids.

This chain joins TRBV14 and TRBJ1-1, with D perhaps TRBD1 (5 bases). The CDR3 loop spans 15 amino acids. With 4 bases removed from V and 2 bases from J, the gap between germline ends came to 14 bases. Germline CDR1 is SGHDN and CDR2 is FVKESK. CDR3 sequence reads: CASSPSGFLNTEAFF. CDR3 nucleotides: TGTGCCAGCAGCCCGTCAGGGTTTTTAAACACTGAAGCTTTCTTT.

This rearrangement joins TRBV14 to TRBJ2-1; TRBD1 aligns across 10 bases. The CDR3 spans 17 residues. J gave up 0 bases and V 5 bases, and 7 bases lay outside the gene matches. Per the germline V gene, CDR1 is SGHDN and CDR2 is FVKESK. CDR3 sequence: CASSNRDRGSSYNEQFF. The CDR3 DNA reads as TGTGCCAGCAGCAACCGGGACAGGGGAAGCTCCTACAATGAGCAGTTCTTC.